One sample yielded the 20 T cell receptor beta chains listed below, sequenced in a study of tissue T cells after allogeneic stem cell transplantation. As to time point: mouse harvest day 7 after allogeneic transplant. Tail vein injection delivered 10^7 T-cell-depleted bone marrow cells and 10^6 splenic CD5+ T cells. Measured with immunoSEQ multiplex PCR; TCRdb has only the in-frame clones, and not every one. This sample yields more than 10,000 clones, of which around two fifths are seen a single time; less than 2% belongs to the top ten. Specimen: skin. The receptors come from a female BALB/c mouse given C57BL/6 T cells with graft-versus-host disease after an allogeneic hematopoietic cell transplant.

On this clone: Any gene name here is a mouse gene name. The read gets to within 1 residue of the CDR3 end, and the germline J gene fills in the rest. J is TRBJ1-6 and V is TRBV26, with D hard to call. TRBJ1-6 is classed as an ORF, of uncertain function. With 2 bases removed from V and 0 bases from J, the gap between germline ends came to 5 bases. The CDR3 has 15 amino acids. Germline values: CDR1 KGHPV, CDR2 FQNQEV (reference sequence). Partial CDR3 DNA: TGTGCCAGCAGTCTGACAGCTTCCTATAATTCGCCCCTCTAC. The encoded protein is CASSLTASYNSPLY. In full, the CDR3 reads CASSLTASYNSPLYF.

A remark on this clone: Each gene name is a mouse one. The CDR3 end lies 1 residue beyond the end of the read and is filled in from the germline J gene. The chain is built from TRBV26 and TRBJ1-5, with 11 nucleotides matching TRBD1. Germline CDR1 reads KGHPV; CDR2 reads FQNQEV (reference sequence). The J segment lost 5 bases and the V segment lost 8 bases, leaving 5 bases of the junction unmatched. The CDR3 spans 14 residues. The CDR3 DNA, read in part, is TGTGCCAGCCTCCGGGACAGGGGGGACCAGGCTCCGCTT. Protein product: CASLRDRGDQAPL. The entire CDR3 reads CASLRDRGDQAPLF.

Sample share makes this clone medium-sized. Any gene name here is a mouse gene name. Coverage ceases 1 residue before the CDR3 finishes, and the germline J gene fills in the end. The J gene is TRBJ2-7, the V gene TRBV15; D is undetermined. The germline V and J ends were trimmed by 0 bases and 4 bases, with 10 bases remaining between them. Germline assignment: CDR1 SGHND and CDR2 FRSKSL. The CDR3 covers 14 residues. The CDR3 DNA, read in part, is TGTGCCAGCAGTTTAGCGAGCGACAAATATGAACAGTAC. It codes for CASSLASDKYEQY. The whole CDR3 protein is CASSLASDKYEQYF. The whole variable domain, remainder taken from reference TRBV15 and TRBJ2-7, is DAGVTQTPRHEVAEKGQTIILKCEPVSGHNDLFWYRQTKIQGLELLSYFRSKSLMEDGGAFKDRFKAEMLNSSFSTLKIQPTEPKDSAVYLCASSLASDKYEQYFGPGTRLTVL.

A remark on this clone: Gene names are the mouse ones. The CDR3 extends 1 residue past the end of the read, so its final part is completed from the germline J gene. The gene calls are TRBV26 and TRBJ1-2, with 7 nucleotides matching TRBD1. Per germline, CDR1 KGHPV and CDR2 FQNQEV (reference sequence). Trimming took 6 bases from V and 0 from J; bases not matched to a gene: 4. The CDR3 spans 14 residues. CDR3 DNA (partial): TGTGCCAGCAGCCTGGGACAGACAAACTCCGACTACACC. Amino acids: CASSLGQTNSDYT. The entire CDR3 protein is CASSLGQTNSDYTF.

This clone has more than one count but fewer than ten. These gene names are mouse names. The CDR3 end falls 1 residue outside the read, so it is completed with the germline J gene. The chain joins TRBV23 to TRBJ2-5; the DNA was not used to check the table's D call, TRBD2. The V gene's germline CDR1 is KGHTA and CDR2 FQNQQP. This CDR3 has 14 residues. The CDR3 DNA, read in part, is TGCTCCAGCAGTCAATCTGGGGGGGCGGACACCCAGTAC. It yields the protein CSSSQSGGADTQY. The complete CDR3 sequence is CSSSQSGGADTQYF.

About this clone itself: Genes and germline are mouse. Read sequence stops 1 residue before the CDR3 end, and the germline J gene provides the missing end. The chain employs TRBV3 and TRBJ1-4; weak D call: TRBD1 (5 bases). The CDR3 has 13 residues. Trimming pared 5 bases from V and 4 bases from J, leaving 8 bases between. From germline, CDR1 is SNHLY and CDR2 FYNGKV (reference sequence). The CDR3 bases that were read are TGTGCCAGCAGCAGGGGAGACAACGAAAGATTATTT. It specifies CASSRGDNERLF. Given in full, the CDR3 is CASSRGDNERLFF.

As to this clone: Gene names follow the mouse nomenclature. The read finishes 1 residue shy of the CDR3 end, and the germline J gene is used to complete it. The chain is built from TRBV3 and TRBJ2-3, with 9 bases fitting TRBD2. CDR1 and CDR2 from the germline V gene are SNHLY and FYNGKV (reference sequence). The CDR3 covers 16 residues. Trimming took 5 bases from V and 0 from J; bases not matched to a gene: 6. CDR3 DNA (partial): TGTGCCAGCAGCCCCCGACTGGGGGCTAGTGCAGAAACGCTGTAT. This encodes CASSPRLGASAETLY. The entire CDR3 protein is CASSPRLGASAETLYF.

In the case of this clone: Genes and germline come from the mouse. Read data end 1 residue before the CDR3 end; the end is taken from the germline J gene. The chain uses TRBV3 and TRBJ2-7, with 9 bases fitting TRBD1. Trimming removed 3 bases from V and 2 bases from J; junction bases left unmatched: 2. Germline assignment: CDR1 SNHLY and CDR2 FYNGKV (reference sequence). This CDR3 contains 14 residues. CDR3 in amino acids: CASSLDRGPYEQYF. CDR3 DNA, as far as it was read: TGTGCCAGCAGCTTGGACAGGGGTCCCTATGAACAGTAC.

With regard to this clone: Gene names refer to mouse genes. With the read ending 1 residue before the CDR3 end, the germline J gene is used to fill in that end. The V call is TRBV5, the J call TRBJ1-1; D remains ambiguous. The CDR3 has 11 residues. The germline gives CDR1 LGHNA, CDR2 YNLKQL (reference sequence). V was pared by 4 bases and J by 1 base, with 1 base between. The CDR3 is CASSRNTEVFF. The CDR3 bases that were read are TGTGCCAGCAGCCGAAACACAGAAGTCTTC.

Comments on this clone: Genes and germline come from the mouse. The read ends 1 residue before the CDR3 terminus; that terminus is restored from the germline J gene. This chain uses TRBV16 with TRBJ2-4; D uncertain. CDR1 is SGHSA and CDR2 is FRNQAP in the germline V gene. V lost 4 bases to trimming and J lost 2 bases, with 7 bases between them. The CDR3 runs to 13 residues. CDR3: CASSSDFQNTLYF. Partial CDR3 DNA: TGTGCAAGCAGCTCCGACTTTCAAAACACCTTGTAC.

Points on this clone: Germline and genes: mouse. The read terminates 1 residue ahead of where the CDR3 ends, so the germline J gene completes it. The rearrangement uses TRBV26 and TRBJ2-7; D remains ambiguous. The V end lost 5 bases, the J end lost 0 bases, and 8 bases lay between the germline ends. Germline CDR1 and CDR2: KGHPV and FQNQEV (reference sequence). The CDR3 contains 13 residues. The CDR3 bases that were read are TGTGCCAGCAGTGCAGTAAACTCCTATGAACAGTAC. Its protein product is CASSAVNSYEQY. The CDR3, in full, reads CASSAVNSYEQYF.

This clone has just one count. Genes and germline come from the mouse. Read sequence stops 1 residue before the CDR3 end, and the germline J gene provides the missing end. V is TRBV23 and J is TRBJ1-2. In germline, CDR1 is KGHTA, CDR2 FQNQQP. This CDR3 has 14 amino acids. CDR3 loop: CSSSQSAGNSDYTF. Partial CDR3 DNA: TGCTCCAGCAGTCAATCGGCGGGAAACTCCGACTACACC.

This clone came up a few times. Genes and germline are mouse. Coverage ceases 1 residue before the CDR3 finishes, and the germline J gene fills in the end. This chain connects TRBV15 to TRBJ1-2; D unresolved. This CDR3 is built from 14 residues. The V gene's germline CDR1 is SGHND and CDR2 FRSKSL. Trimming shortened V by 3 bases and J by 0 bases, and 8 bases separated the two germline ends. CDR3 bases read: TGTGCCAGCAGTTTTTGCAGAGCAAACTCCGACTACACC. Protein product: CASSFCRANSDYT. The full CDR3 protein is CASSFCRANSDYTF.

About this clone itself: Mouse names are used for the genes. The CDR3 DNA, read in part, is TGTGCCAGCAGTCTGAGAGGGAGGGAAAGATTATTT. Amino acid sequence: CASSLRGRERLF. The CDR3 as a whole reads CASSLRGRERLFF. The rearrangement joins TRBV26 to TRBJ1-4; no reliable D call. The CDR3 is cut off 1 residue early in the read; its end comes from the germline J gene. Germline V gives CDR1 KGHPV, CDR2 FQNQEV (reference sequence). The V gene lost 2 bases and the J gene lost 8 bases, with 9 bases spanning the gap. The CDR3 is 13 amino acids.

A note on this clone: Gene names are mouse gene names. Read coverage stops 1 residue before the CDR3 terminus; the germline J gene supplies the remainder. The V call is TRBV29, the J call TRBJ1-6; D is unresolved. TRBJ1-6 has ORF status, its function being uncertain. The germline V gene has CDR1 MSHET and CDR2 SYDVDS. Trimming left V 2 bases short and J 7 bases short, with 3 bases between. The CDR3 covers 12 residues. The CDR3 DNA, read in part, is TGTGCTAGCAGTTTAAGGAATTCGCCCCTCTAC. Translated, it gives CASSLRNSPLY. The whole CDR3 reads CASSLRNSPLYF.

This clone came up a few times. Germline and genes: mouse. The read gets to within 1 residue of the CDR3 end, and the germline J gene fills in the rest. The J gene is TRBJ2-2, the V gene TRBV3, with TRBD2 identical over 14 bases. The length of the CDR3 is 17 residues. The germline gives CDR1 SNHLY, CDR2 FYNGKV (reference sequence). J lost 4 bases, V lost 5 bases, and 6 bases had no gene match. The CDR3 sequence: CASSQGLGGRTTGQLYF. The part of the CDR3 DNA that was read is TGTGCCAGCAGCCAGGGACTGGGGGGGCGCACCACCGGGCAGCTCTAC.

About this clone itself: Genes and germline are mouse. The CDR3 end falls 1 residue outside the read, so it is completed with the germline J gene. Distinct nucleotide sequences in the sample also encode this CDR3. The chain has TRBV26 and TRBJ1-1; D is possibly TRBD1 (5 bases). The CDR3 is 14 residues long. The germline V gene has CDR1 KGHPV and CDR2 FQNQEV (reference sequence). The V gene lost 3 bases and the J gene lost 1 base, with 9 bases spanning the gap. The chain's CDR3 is CASSLGQGNTEVFF. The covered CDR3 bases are TGTGCCAGCAGTCTAGGTCAGGGAAACACAGAAGTCTTC.

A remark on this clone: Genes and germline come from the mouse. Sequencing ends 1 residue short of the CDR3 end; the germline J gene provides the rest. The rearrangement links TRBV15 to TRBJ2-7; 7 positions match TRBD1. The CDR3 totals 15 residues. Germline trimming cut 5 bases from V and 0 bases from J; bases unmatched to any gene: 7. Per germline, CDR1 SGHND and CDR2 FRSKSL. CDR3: CASSLPGTASYEQYF. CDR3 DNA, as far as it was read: TGTGCCAGCAGTCTTCCCGGGACAGCCTCCTATGAACAGTAC.

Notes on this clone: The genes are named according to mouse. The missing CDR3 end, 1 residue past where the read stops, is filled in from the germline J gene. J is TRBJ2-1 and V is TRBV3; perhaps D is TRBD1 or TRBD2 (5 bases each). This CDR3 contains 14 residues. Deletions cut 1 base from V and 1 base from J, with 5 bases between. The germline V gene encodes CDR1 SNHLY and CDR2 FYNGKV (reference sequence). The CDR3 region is CASSLGGNYAEQFF. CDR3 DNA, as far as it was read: TGTGCCAGCAGCTTAGGGGGGAACTATGCTGAGCAGTTC.

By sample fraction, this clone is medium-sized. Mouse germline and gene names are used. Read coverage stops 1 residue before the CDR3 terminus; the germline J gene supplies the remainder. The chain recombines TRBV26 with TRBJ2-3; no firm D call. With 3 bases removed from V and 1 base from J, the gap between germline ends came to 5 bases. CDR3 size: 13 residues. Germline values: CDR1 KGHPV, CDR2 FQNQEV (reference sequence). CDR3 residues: CASSLQGAETLYF. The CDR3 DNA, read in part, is TGTGCCAGCAGTCTCCAGGGTGCAGAAACGCTGTAT.